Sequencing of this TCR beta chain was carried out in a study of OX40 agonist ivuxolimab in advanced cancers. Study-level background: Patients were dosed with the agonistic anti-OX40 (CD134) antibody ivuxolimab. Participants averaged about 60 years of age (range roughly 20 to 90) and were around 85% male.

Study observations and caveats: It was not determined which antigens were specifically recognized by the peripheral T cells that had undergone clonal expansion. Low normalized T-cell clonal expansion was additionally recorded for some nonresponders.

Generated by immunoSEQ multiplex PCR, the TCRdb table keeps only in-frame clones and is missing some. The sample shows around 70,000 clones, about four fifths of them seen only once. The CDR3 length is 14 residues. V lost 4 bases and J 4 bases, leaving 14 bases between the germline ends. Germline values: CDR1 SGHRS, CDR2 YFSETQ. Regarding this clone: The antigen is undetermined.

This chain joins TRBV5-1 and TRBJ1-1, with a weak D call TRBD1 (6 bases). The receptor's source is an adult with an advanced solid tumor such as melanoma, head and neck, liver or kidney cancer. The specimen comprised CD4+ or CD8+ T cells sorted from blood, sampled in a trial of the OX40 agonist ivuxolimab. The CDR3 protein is CASSPQQGSTEAFF. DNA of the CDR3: TGCGCCAGCAGCCCCCAGCAGGGGAGCACTGAAGCTTTCTTT.